This TCR beta chain came from a study of cytomegalovirus exposure and HLA in healthy donors. The donors were members of the validation cohort comprising over 90 subjects, separate from the approximately 710-subject first cohort. Concerning this clone: The antigen remains unidentified.

Study results and caveats: It was found in a later analysis that first-cohort TCR clusters tended to co-occur in the 130 or so validation repertoires. Usually a TCR sequence was rare, but some public TCRs were found in many donors.

Profiled with immunoSEQ multiplex PCR; TCRdb holds only in-frame clones, not every one. The sample holds roughly 50,000 clones; around 93% are singletons and the top ten take under 2%. The CDR3 has 11 residues. Per germline, CDR1 SNHLY and CDR2 FYNNEI. The J segment lost 13 bases and the V segment lost 10 bases, leaving 12 bases of the junction unmatched. The chain couples TRBV2 to TRBJ1-2; 7 bases fit TRBD1. The sequencing input was PBMCs. The sequence was collected from a woman between 18 and 30 years old in good health and CMV-seropositive. This chain's CDR3 is CATNRRGHLTF. CDR3 bases: TGTGCCACTAACCGGAGGGGGCATCTCACCTTC.